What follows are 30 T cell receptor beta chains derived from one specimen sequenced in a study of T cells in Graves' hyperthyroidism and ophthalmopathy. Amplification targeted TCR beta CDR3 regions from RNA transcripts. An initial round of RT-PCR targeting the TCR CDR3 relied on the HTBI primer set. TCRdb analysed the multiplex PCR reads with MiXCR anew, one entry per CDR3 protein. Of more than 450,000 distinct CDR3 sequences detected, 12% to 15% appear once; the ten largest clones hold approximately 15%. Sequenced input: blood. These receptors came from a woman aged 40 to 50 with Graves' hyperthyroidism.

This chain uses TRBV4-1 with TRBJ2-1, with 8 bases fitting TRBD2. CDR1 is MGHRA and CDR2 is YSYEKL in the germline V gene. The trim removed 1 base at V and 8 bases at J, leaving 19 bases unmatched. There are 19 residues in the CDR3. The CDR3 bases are TGCGCCAGCAGCCAAGTCGGGAGGGACGTAGGCGTGTTTGGCCATGAGCAGTTCTTC. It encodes CASSQVGRDVGVFGHEQFF.

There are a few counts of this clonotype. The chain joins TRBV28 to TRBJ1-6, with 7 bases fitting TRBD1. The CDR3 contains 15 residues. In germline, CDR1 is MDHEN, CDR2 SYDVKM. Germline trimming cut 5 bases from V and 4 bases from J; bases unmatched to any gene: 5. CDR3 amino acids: CASSRQGRYNSPLHF. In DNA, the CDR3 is TGTGCCAGCAGTAGACAGGGACGATATAATTCACCCCTCCACTTT.

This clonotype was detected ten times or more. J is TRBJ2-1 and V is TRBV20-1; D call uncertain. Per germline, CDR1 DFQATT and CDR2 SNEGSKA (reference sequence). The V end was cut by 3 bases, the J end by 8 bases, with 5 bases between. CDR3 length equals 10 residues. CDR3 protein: CSARGYEQFF. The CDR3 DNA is TGCAGTGCTAGGGGCTATGAGCAGTTCTTC.

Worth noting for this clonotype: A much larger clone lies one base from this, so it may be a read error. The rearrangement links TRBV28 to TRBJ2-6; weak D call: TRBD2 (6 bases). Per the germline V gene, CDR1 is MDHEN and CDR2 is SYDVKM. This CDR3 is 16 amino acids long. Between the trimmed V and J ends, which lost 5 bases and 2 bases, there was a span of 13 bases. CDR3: CASSRHGEAGANVLTF. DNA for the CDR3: TGTGCCAGCAGTCGGCACGGGGAGGCTGGGGCCAACGTCCTGACTTTC.

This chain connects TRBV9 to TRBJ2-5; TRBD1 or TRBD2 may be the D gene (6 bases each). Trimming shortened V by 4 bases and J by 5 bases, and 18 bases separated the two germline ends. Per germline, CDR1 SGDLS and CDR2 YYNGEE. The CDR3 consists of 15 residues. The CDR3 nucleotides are TGTGCCAGCAGCCCTTCCCTCGGGGGCCGGGAGACCCAGTACTTC. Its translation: CASSPSLGGRETQYF.

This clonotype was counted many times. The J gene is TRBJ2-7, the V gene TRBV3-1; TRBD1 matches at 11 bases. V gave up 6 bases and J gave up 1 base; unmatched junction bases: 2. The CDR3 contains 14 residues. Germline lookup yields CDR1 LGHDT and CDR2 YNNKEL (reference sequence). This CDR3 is CASRRDRGSYEQYF. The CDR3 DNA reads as TGTGCCAGCAGGCGGGACAGGGGGTCCTACGAGCAGTACTTC.

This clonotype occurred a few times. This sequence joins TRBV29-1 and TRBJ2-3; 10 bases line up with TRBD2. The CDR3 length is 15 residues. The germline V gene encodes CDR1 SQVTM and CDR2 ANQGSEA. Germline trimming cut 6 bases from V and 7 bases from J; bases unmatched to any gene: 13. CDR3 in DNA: TGCAGCGTAAAGGGGAGCGGGAGGGGTTTAAATACGCAGTATTTT. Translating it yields CSVKGSGRGLNTQYF.

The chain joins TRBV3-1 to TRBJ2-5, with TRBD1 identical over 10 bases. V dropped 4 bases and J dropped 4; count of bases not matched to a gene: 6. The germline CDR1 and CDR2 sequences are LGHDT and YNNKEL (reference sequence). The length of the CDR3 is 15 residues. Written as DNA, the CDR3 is TGTGCCAGCAGCCTCCGACAGGGGGCTTCAGAGACCCAGTACTTC. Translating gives CASSLRQGASETQYF.

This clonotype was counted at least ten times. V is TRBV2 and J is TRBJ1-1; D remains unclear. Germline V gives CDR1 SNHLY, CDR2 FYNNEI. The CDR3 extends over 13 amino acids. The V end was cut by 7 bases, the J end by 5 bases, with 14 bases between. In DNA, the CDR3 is TGTGCCAGCACGGCAGCCTGGGCAACTGAAGCTTTCTTT. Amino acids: CASTAAWATEAFF.

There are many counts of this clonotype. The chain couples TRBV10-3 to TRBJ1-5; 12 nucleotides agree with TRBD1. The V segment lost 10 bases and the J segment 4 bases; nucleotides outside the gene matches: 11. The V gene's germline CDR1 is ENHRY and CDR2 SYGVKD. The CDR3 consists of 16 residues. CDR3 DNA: TGTGCCACCGCAGACTTGGGACAGGGGGCAAATCAGCCCCAGCATTTT. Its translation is CATADLGQGANQPQHF.

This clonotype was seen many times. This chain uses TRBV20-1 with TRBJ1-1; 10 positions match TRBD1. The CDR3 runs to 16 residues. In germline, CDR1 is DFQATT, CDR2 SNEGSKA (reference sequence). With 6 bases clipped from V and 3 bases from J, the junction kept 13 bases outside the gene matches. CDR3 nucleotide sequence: TGCAGTGCCCCAGTCCCGGGACAGGGGAGGGACACTGAAGCTTTCTTT. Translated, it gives CSAPVPGQGRDTEAFF.

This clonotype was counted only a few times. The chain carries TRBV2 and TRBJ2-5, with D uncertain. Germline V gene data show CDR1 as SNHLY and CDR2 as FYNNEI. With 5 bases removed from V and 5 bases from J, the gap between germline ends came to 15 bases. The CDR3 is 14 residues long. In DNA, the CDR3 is TGTGCCAGCAGTAGGGCCCTCCTTGGGGAGACCCAGTACTTC. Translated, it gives CASSRALLGETQYF. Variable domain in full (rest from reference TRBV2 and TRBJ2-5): EPEVTQTPSHQVTQMGQEVILRCVPISNHLYFYWYRQILGQKVEFLVSFYNNEISEKSEIFDDQFSVERPDGSNFTLKIRSTKLEDSAMYFCASSRALLGETQYFGPGTRLLVL.

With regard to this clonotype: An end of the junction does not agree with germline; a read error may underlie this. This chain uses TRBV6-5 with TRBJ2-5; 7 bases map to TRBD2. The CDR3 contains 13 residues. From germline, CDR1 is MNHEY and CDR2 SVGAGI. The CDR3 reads CASSYSGTTSRNF. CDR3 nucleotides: TGTGCCAGCAGTTACTCGGGGACTACTTCTAGGAACTTC.

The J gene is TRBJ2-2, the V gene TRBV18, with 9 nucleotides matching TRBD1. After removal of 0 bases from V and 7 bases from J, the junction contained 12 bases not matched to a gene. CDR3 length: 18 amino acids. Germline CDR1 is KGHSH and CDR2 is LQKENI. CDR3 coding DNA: TGTGCCAGCTCACCACCGTTCGCGGGACAGGGAGGTCGCGGGGAGCTGTTTTTT. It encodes CASSPPFAGQGGRGELFF.

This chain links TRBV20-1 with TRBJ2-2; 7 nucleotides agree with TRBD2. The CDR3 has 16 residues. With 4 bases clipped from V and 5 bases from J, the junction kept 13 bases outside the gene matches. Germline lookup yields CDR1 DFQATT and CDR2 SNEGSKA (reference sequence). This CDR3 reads CSAMAAAGVGTGELFF. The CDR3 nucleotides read TGCAGTGCTATGGCGGCGGCGGGAGTTGGAACCGGGGAGCTGTTTTTT.

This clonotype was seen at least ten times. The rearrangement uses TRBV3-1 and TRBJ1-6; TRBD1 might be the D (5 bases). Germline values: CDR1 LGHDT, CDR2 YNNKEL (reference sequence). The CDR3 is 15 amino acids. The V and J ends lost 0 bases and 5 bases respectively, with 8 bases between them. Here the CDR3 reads CASSQDRGHNSPLHF. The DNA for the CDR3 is TGTGCCAGCAGCCAAGATCGGGGACATAATTCACCCCTCCACTTT.

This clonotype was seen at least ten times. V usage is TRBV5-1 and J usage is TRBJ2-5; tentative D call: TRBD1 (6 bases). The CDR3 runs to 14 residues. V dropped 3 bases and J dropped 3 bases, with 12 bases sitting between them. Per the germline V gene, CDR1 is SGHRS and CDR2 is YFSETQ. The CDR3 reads CASSWGAGEETQYF. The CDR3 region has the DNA TGCGCCAGCAGCTGGGGAGCAGGGGAAGAGACCCAGTACTTC.

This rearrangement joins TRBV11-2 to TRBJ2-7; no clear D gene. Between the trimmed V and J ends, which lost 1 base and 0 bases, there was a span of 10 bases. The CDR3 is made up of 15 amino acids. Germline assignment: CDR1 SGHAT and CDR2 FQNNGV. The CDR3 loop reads CASSLVPASSYEQYF. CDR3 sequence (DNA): TGTGCCAGCAGCTTAGTCCCAGCGAGCTCCTACGAGCAGTACTTC.

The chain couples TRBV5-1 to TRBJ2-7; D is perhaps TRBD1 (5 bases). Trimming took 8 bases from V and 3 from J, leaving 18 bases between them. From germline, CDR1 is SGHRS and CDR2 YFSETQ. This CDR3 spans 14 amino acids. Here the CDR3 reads CASKPRVADYEQYF. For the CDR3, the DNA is TGCGCCAGTAAGCCCAGGGTCGCAGACTACGAGCAGTACTTC.

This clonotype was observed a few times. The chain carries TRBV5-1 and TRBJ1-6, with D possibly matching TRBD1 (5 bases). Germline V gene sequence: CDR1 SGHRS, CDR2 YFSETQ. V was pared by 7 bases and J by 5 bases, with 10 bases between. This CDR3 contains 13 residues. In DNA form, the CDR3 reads TGCGCCAGCGGGGCAGAACATAATTCACCCCTCCACTTT. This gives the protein CASGAEHNSPLHF.

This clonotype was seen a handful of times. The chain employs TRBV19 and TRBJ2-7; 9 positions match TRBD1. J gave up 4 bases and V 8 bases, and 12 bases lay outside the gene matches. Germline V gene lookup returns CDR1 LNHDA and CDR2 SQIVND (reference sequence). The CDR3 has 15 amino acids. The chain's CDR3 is CASGGRGQGLYEQYF. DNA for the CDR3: TGTGCCAGTGGGGGACGGGGACAGGGTCTGTACGAGCAGTACTTC.

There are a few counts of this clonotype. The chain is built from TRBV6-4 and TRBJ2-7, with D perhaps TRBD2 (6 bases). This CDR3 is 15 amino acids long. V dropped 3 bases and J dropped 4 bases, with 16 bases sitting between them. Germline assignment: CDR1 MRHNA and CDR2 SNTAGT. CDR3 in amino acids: CASSETASSVYEQYF. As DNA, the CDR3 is TGTGCCAGCAGTGAAACAGCATCTAGCGTGTACGAGCAGTACTTC.

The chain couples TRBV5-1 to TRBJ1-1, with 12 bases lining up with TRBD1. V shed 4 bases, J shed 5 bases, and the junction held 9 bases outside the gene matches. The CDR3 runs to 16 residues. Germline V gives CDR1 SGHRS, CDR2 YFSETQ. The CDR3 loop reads CASSQGTGGAGTEAFF. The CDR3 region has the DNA TGCGCCAGCAGCCAAGGGACAGGGGGCGCGGGAACTGAAGCTTTCTTT.

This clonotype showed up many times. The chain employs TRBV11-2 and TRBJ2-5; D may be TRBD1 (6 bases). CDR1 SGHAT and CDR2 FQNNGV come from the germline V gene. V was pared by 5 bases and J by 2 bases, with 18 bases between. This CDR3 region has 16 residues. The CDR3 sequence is CASSPGRNREQETQYF. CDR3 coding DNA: TGTGCCAGCAGCCCGGGTAGGAACAGGGAGCAAGAGACCCAGTACTTC.

The CDR3 protein is CASSQGVSSYNEQFF. DNA of the CDR3: TGTGCCAGCAGCCAGGGGGTTTCCTCCTACAATGAGCAGTTCTTC. V and J are TRBV28 and TRBJ2-1, with 7 bases matching TRBD1. The ends lost 6 bases at V and 0 bases at J; junction bases unmatched: 5. The CDR3 is 15 amino acids. Germline loops: CDR1 MDHEN, CDR2 SYDVKM. The full variable domain, its missing parts supplied by reference TRBV28 and TRBJ2-1, is DVKVTQSSRYLVKRTGEKVFLECVQDMDHENMFWYRQDPGLGLRLIYFSYDVKMKEKGDIPEGYSVSREKKERFSLILESASTNQTSMYLCASSQGVSSYNEQFFGPGTRLTVL.

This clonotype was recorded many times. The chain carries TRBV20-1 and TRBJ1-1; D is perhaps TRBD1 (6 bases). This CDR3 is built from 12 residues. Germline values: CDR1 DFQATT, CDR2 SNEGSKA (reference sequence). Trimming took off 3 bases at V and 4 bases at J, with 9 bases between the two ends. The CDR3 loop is CSASDRTTEAFF. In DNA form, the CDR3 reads TGCAGTGCTAGTGACAGGACCACTGAAGCTTTCTTT.

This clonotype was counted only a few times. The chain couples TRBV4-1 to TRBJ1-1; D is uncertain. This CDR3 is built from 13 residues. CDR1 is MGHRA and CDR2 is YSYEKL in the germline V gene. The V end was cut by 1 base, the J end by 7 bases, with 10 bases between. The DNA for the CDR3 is TGCGCCAGCAGCCAAGGCCTCGGGAGTGAAGCTTTCTTT. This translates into CASSQGLGSEAFF.

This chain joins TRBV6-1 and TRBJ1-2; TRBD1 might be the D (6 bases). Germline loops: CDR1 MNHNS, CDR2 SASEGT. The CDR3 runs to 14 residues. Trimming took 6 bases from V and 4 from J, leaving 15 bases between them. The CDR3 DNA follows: TGTGCCAGCAGGCACAGGGAAGGGAGCTATGGCTACACCTTC. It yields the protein CASRHREGSYGYTF.

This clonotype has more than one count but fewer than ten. The chain's CDR3 is CASSLRLAGVQYEQYF. In DNA form, the CDR3 reads TGTGCCAGCAGCCTCAGACTAGCGGGAGTTCAGTACGAGCAGTACTTC. The gene calls are TRBV11-2 and TRBJ2-7; 12 nucleotides line up with TRBD2. With V trimmed by 5 bases and J by 4 bases, 9 bases remained unmatched. The germline gives CDR1 SGHAT, CDR2 FQNNGV. The CDR3 loop spans 16 amino acids.

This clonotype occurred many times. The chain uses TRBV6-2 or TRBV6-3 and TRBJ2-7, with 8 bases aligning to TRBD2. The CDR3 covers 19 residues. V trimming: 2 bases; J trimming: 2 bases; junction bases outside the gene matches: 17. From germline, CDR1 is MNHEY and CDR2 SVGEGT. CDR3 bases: TGTGCCAGCAGTTACCGGATAGCGGGGCGGGCGTCGGGAGCCTACGAGCAGTACTTC. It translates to CASSYRIAGRASGAYEQYF.